This TCR beta chain was observed in a study of blood T cells in healthy people across ages. Study-wide points: In long-lived donors, naive CD4+ cell counts and diversity exceeded those of aged donors. In the absence of known donor CMV status, changes in expanded clonotypes were possibly confounded.

Sample-barcoded 5' priming and a J-beta primer mix drove a second PCR of about 7 to 11 cycles. A template-switch adaptor containing 12 random nucleotides labeled each cDNA molecule. TCRdb itself ran the 5' RACE reads through MiXCR, one entry per CDR3 protein. The data contain about a million distinct CDR3 sequences, just over 50% of them singletons. Of note for this clonotype: Its antigen is not known.

Sequenced input: blood. This TCR was sampled from a woman in her sixties or seventies in good health.

The CDR3 DNA is TGTGCCAGCAGCCAAATTAATAGAAATGAGCAGTTCTTC. This sequence encodes CASSQINRNEQFF. This sequence joins TRBV3-1 and TRBJ2-1; D call uncertain. The ends were cut back, 2 bases at V and 7 bases at J, with 9 bases in the middle. The CDR3 spans 13 residues. The germline V gene encodes CDR1 LGHDT and CDR2 YNNKEL (reference sequence).